This T cell receptor (beta chain) is from a study of blood T cells in healthy people across ages (dated by TCRdb to between 2014 and 2017). For the study in its entirety: In model experiments, template switching captured roughly one uniquely barcoded TCR beta cDNA molecule for every two T cells. Age-related changes in TCR beta repertoire diversity were measured in the study by deep sequencing normalized with unique cDNA molecular identifiers. To avoid experimental bias, donors of different ages were spread randomly across the sequencing lanes. The donors were split into four age groups: young (average about 15 years), middle-aged (39), aged (about 56) and long-lived (roughly 77). Using the same blood draw, the study looked at two additional independent replicas of 1 million unique cDNA reads for two donors, one aged 18 to 30 and the other aged 80 or older. Points the paper makes about the study in general: Since profiling was done on bulk unsorted PBMCs, naive and antigen-experienced compartments could not be conclusively compared. Observed TCR beta diversity per million T cells fell roughly linearly with age, and a significant reduction was already apparent by age around 39. A strong correlation was found between observed TCR beta diversity and the percentage of naive T cells measured by flow cytometry. Estimates of total diversity from one million sequenced T cells were regarded as lower bounds and underestimates. Compared with the aged group, more naive CD4+ T cells, fewer expanded clones and increased TCR diversity were shown by the long-lived group, suggesting age selection. Because donor CMV infection status was unknown, age-related changes in expanded clonotypes were potentially confounded.

As to this clonotype: Its specific antigen is unknown. Base qualities were left out, and no much larger clone turns up one base away.

The library was generated by 5' RACE. These reads were obtained on an Illumina HiSeq 2500. A second 7 to 11 cycle PCR used a sample-barcoded 5' primer and a J-beta primer mix. A unique molecular identifier was introduced onto each TCR beta cDNA molecule by a template-switch 5' adaptor carrying 12 random nucleotides. Each sample yielded at least 2.5 million CDR3-containing paired-end reads. First-strand cDNA was synthesized from all RNA with the Mint cDNA synthesis kit, primed by a TRBC-specific oligonucleotide. After uracil-DNA glycosylase treatment, a first 18-cycle PCR used universal primers M1SS and BC2_uni_R on all cDNA. The original pipeline was this. Normalization of each sample was performed by random selection of 1 million high-quality reads, each carrying a distinct molecular identifier. Reads with shared molecular identifiers were discarded instead of being binned into consensus sequences. MiTCR, with a Q25 quality threshold and the strictest error-elimination algorithm, was used for CDR3 identification, clonotype clustering and error correction. Lower-bound total TCR beta diversity was estimated with a nonparametric unseen species model using Euler transformation. TCRdb itself trimmed the public reads at Q25 with fastp, ran MiXCR and retained productive beta chains. For every CDR3 protein sequence, its rows merge into one entry that carries the most common genes and DNA. The V and J calls were not made by the authors but by TCRdb's processing. This sample holds 700,000 to 850,000 distinct CDR3 sequences; approximately 53% were observed only once. Approximately 40% of the sample lies in the top ten.

The approximately 41 donors, aged roughly 6 to 95 years, were systemically healthy Caucasian individuals from Russia. Around 10 milliliters of peripheral blood were drawn from each donor into EDTA-treated Vacutainer tubes. Ficoll-Paque density-gradient centrifugation was used to isolate PBMCs, with at least 6.5 million per sample. Total RNA, at least 6 micrograms per sample, was extracted from PBMCs with Trizol reagent. The percentages of naive CD45RAhigh/CD27high T cells were determined by flow cytometry on a PBMC aliquot from every donor. Trimmed from V: 3 bases; trimmed from J: 7 bases; junction bases lacking a gene match: 5. The CDR3 holds 15 amino acids from the cysteine to the phenylalanine. The sequence is cut down to CDR3 DNA, 45 bases in frame from base 1.

Sequencing was done on a sample of blood. The sequence joins TRBV12-3 or TRBV12-4 to TRBJ2-1; the central 11 bases match TRBD2. The sequence derives from a man aged 80 or over in good health. The nucleotide sequence reads as follows: TGTGCCAGCAGTTTGTCTAGCGGGGGGTGGAATGAGCAGTTCTTC. The encoded protein is CASSLSSGGWNEQFF.